These 3 T cell receptor beta chains came from one sample sequenced in a study of STAT3 mutations in large granular lymphocyte leukemia. Their recognized antigens are unknown. Clones were read by immunoSEQ multiplex PCR, and TCRdb kept only the in-frame ones, dropping some. The table lists over 10,000 clones, roughly 80% of them singletons. Study-level points and caveats: Every T-cell large granular lymphocyte leukemia patient had at least one immunodominant TCR beta clonotype.

Sequences were obtained from peripheral blood mononuclear cells. These receptors came from a man in his fifties or sixties with T-cell large granular lymphocyte leukemia. Some clones in this sample may be carry-over from other donors' samples.

The chain couples TRBV5-5 to TRBJ2-7; the match to TRBD2 covers 7 bases. The CDR3 loop spans 13 amino acids. Losses at the gene ends were 2 bases for V and 2 bases for J; bases not matched to a gene: 1. Per the germline V gene, CDR1 is SGHKS and CDR2 is YYEKEE (reference sequence). CDR3 protein: CASSFSGPYEQYF. As DNA, the CDR3 is TGTGCCAGCAGCTTTAGCGGGCCCTACGAGCAGTACTTC.

This sequence joins TRBV5-1 and TRBJ2-7; TRBD1 agrees at 12 bases. CDR3 length equals 13 residues. In germline, CDR1 is SGHRS, CDR2 YFSETQ. Trimming took 7 bases from V and 6 from J; bases not matched to a gene: 5. CDR3 DNA: TGCGCCAGCGCCGGGACAGGGGGCTCCGAGCAGTACTTC. Protein: CASAGTGGSEQYF. Full variable domain (rest looked up from reference TRBV5-1 and TRBJ2-7): KAGVTQTPRYLIKTRGQQVTLSCSPISGHRSVSWYQQTPGQGLQFLFEYFSETQRNKGNFPGRFSGRQFSNSRSEMNVSTLELGDSALYLCASAGTGGSEQYFGPGTRLTVT.

The genes are TRBV6-6 and TRBJ1-2; 8 bases line up with TRBD1. The length of the CDR3 is 14 residues. Germline loops: CDR1 MNHNY, CDR2 SVGAGI (reference sequence). Losses at the gene ends were 7 bases for V and 8 bases for J; bases not matched to a gene: 12. In DNA form, the CDR3 reads TGTGCCAGCACCACAGGGGGAGGCGGCCACGGCTACACCTTC. Residues: CASTTGGGGHGYTF.